This T cell receptor (beta chain) was identified during a study of OX40 agonist ivuxolimab in advanced cancers. Overall study: Cohort: 75% to 90% men, mean age approximately 66, aged roughly 20 to 79.

Germline V gene sequence: CDR1 SGHRS, CDR2 YFSETQ. The CDR3 contains 14 residues. Measured with immunoSEQ multiplex PCR; TCRdb has only the in-frame clones, and not every one. The sample has about 80,000 clones; around 86% are singletons. The chain joins TRBV5-1 to TRBJ2-5; D may match TRBD1 or TRBD2 (5 bases each). The J call could be wrong; TRBJ2-7 is a better fit for the DNA end. The sample in question was CD4+ or CD8+ T cells sorted from blood, obtained in a trial of the OX40 agonist ivuxolimab. This TCR was sampled from an adult with an advanced solid tumor such as melanoma, head and neck, liver or kidney cancer. CDR3 sequence reads: CASSLGTGPYEQYF. CDR3 coding DNA: TGCGCCAGCAGCTTGGGGACGGGACCCTACGAGCAGTACTTC.